This record concerns one T cell receptor (beta chain) sequence. These data belong to a study of blood T cell repertoires in COVID-19. Study in general: Acute and convalescent COVID-19 specimens originated in the United States, Italy and Spain.

Some clones are missing from TCRdb's copy, which holds only in-frame ones; the method was immunoSEQ multiplex PCR. The sample yields 200,000 to 250,000 clones, roughly 84% seen once. V was clipped by 6 bases and J by 4 bases, with 14 bases between them. The CDR3 has 14 residues. Per the germline V gene, CDR1 is SNHLY and CDR2 is FYNNEI. The chain carries TRBV2 and TRBJ2-3; possibly TRBD2 for D (5 bases). The sample consisted of PBMCs or T cells enriched from blood (not recorded which). This TCR came from a middle-aged woman who had recovered from COVID-19. The CDR3: CASRLTTRPDTQYF. CDR3 in DNA: TGTGCCAGCAGGTTGACTACCCGGCCAGATACGCAGTATTTT. Full variable domain (outside the CDR3, taken from reference TRBV2 and TRBJ2-3): EPEVTQTPSHQVTQMGQEVILRCVPISNHLYFYWYRQILGQKVEFLVSFYNNEISEKSEIFDDQFSVERPDGSNFTLKIRSTKLEDSAMYFCASRLTTRPDTQYFGPGTRLTVL.